A single sample gave rise to the 18 T cell receptor beta chains below, sequenced in a study of T cells in women clearing cervical HPV infection. The protocol was immunoSEQ multiplex PCR, while the TCRdb copy is restricted to in-frame clones and leaves out a portion. This listing includes about 33,000 clones. Sequenced input: blood buffy coat. The receptors come from a woman between 18 and 70 years old with a cervical HPV16 infection that either progressed to CIN3+ or cleared (not recorded which).

For this clone: The missing CDR3 end, 3 residues past where the read stops, is filled in from the germline J gene. V and J are TRBV20-1 and TRBJ2-5, with 15 bases identical to TRBD2. The CDR3 is 17 amino acids. CDR1 and CDR2 from the germline V gene are DFQATT and SNEGSKA (reference sequence). V gave up 7 bases and J gave up 5 bases; unmatched junction bases: 14. CDR3 DNA, as far as it was read: TGCAGTGGCGTAGTGGCCTCGGGACTAGCGGGAGGCGAGACC. The encoded protein is CSGVVASGLAGGET. The entire CDR3 sequence reads CSGVVASGLAGGETQYF.

The CDR3: CSARGTSGRVGDTQYF. The covered CDR3 bases are TGCAGTGCTAGGGGGACTAGCGGGAGGGTTGGAGATACG. The chain joins TRBV20-1 to TRBJ2-3; 16 nucleotides match TRBD2. Sequencing ends 3 residues short of the CDR3 end; the germline J gene provides the rest. Germline V CDR1 and CDR2: DFQATT, SNEGSKA (reference sequence). This CDR3 region has 16 residues. The V segment lost 3 bases and the J segment 5 bases; nucleotides outside the gene matches: 5.

Notes on this clone: The read terminates 3 residues ahead of where the CDR3 ends, so the germline J gene completes it. This rearrangement joins TRBV2 to TRBJ2-5; 9 bases match TRBD2. CDR1 SNHLY and CDR2 FYNNEI come from the germline V gene. The CDR3 extends over 15 amino acids. V was pared by 6 bases and J by 1 base, with 6 bases of the junction left unmatched. CDR3 sequence: CASRHGTSSQETQYF. The sequenced CDR3 bases are TGTGCCAGCAGACACGGGACTAGCTCCCAAGAGACC.

Concerning this clone: From the germline J gene comes the end of the CDR3, since the read stops 3 residues before it. This chain joins TRBV20-1 and TRBJ2-7; D perhaps matches TRBD2 (6 bases). There are 12 residues in the CDR3. The V end lost 0 bases, the J end lost 5 bases, and 8 bases lay between the germline ends. In germline, CDR1 is DFQATT, CDR2 SNEGSKA (reference sequence). The CDR3 region is CSAREASDEQYF. The sequenced part of the CDR3 DNA is TGCAGTGCTAGAGAGGCTAGCGACGAG.

Comments on this clone: Sequencing ends 3 residues short of the CDR3 end; the germline J gene provides the rest. The chain combines TRBV7-3 with TRBJ2-2; perhaps TRBD1 as D (6 bases). Germline V lookup: CDR1 SGHTA, CDR2 FQGTGA. Trimming cost V 2 bases and J 7 bases, with 14 bases left between them. This CDR3 is 15 amino acids long. The sequenced part of the CDR3 DNA is TGTGCCAGCAGCTTAGTAGGGGGTCACGGCGGGGAG. Protein product: CASSLVGGHGGE. The whole CDR3 region reads CASSLVGGHGGELFF.

The CDR3 here is CAIGAEDFNYGYTF. Incomplete CDR3 DNA: TGTGCCATCGGCGCGGAAGATTTTAACTATGGC. V gene TRBV10-3 combines with J gene TRBJ1-2; D is unresolved. Read sequence stops 3 residues before the CDR3 end, and the germline J gene provides the missing end. The length of the CDR3 is 14 residues. The V gene's germline CDR1 is ENHRY and CDR2 SYGVKD. The V gene lost 8 bases and the J gene lost 1 base, with 14 bases spanning the gap.

Notes on this clone: Read sequence stops 3 residues before the CDR3 end, and the germline J gene provides the missing end. This specimen includes other DNA sequences encoding the same CDR3. The chain links TRBV5-1 to TRBJ2-3, with TRBD2 matching 13 bases. From germline, CDR1 is SGHRS and CDR2 YFSETQ. The CDR3 contains 16 residues. With 3 bases clipped from V and 3 bases from J, the junction kept 4 bases outside the gene matches. The CDR3 is CASSSTSGGGTDTQYF. The CDR3 DNA, read in part, is TGCGCCAGCAGCTCAACTAGCGGGGGGGGGACAGATACG.

On this clone: The read halts 3 residues ahead of the CDR3 end, with the missing end drawn from the germline J gene. The chain carries TRBV2 and TRBJ2-3; 10 bases line up with TRBD2. This CDR3 region has 17 residues. Germline trimming cut 1 base from V and 2 bases from J; bases unmatched to any gene: 6. Looked up from germline, CDR1 is SNHLY and CDR2 is FYNNEI. The part of the CDR3 DNA that was read is TGTGCCAGCAGTGAAGGGATAGCGGGGGGATACACAGATACG. It codes for CASSEGIAGGYTDT. From start to end, the CDR3 is CASSEGIAGGYTDTQYF.

About this clone: The CDR3 is cut off 3 residues early in the read; its end comes from the germline J gene. The genes are TRBV12-5 and TRBJ2-2; 11 bases map to TRBD2. Germline loops: CDR1 LGHNT, CDR2 FRNRAP. V lost 4 bases, J lost 1 base, and 5 bases stayed unmatched. The CDR3 sequence is 17 residues long. CDR3 sequence: CASGSDSGGGNTGELFF. CDR3 DNA, as far as it was read: TGTGCTAGTGGTTCCGATAGCGGGGGGGGGAACACCGGGGAG.

About this clone itself: The read falls 3 residues short of the CDR3 end, and the missing part is taken from the germline J gene. The rearrangement joins TRBV6-1 to TRBJ2-5, with D possibly being TRBD1 or TRBD2 (7 bases each). Germline assignment: CDR1 MNHNS and CDR2 SASEGT. This CDR3 comprises 13 residues. Between the trimmed V and J ends, which lost 3 bases and 7 bases, there was a span of 12 bases. The CDR3 DNA, read in part, is TGTGCCAGCAGTGATGACAGGGAGGGGACC. Protein: CASSDDREGT. The full CDR3 is CASSDDREGTQYF.

Worth noting for this clone: The sequenced fragment ends 3 residues before the CDR3 boundary, so the rest is inferred from the germline J gene. The chain carries TRBV20-1 and TRBJ1-1; D possibly corresponds to TRBD1 (5 bases). The germline V gene encodes CDR1 DFQATT and CDR2 SNEGSKA (reference sequence). This CDR3 has 14 residues. The chain's CDR3 is CSARVEIPQGEAFF. CDR3 DNA, as far as it was read: TGCAGTGCTAGAGTCGAAATCCCTCAGGGAGAA.

As to this clone: Read coverage stops 3 residues before the CDR3 terminus; the germline J gene supplies the remainder. The chain joins TRBV9 to TRBJ2-5; D remains unclear. The CDR3 is 13 residues long. Germline CDR1 reads SGDLS; CDR2 reads YYNGEE. The V end was cut by 4 bases, the J end by 1 base, with 8 bases between. The DNA read from the CDR3 is TGTGCCAGCAGCTCTAGTCCCCAAGAGACC. It is translated as CASSSSPQET. The complete CDR3 reads CASSSSPQETQYF. Full variable domain (rest looked up from reference TRBV9 and TRBJ2-5): DSGVTQTPKHLITATGQRVTLRCSPRSGDLSVYWYQQSLDQGLQFLIQYYNGEERAKGNILERFSAQQFPDLHSELNLSSLELGDSALYFCASSSSPQETQYFGPGTRLLVL.

With respect to this clone: The read finishes 3 residues shy of the CDR3 end, and the germline J gene is used to complete it. J is TRBJ2-2 and V is TRBV7-7; D not resolved. CDR1 and CDR2 from the germline V gene are SSHAT and FNYEAQ (reference sequence). V gave up 5 bases and J gave up 6 bases, with 16 bases separating them. CDR3 length: 15 amino acids. CDR3 residues: CASSPRRSSAGELFF. The DNA read from the CDR3 is TGTGCCAGCAGCCCAAGGCGGAGCTCTGCCGGGGAG.

Turning to this clone: The read is 3 residues too short to cover the CDR3 end, so that end is filled in from the germline J gene. This chain links TRBV9 with TRBJ1-2, with 8 bases that match TRBD1. The CDR3 totals 15 residues. V trimming: 3 bases; J trimming: 0 bases; junction bases outside the gene matches: 4. Germline CDR1 reads SGDLS; CDR2 reads YYNGEE. This chain's CDR3 is CASSATTGANYGYTF. The CDR3 bases that were read are TGTGCCAGCAGCGCTACGACAGGGGCTAACTATGGC.

Notes on this clone: The CDR3 is cut off 3 residues early in the read; its end comes from the germline J gene. V gene TRBV20-1 combines with J gene TRBJ2-3; 8 nucleotides align to TRBD1. Germline V gene sequence: CDR1 DFQATT, CDR2 SNEGSKA (reference sequence). The CDR3 covers 14 residues. The DNA read from the CDR3 is TGCAGTGTCAGGCACTCAGGGGGCGATCAGCCG. It is translated as CSVRHSGGDQP. In full, the CDR3 reads CSVRHSGGDQPQYF.

Details on this clone: The CDR3 is cut off 3 residues early in the read; its end comes from the germline J gene. The chain employs TRBV7-2 and TRBJ2-3; D is unclear. This CDR3 has 13 residues. The germline V gene encodes CDR1 SGHTA and CDR2 FQGNSA. Deletions cut 1 base from V and 4 bases from J, with 6 bases between. CDR3: CASSLGAPDTQYF. CDR3 DNA (partial): TGTGCCAGCAGCTTAGGGGCCCCAGATACG.

A note on this clone: Read data end 3 residues before the CDR3 end; the end is taken from the germline J gene. This chain joins TRBV4-1 and TRBJ1-6, with D unresolved. V was clipped by 0 bases and J by 1 base, with 7 bases between them. Germline CDR1 MGHRA, CDR2 YSYEKL. The CDR3 has 16 amino acids. CDR3 protein: CASSQEPGSYNSPLHF. The CDR3 bases that were read are TGCGCCAGCAGCCAAGAGCCCGGGTCCTATAATTCACCC.

Turning to this clone: The CDR3 is cut off 3 residues early in the read; its end comes from the germline J gene. The chain carries TRBV28 and TRBJ2-1, with 7 positions matching TRBD1. The CDR3 covers 15 residues. The junction had 11 bases not matched to a gene; V was cut back by 5 bases and J by 7 bases. The germline CDR1 and CDR2 sequences are MDHEN and SYDVKM. CDR3 DNA, as far as it was read: TGTGCCAGCAGTCCCTGGGACAGAGTCCTGAATGAG. Protein: CASSPWDRVLNE. In full, the CDR3 reads CASSPWDRVLNEQFF.